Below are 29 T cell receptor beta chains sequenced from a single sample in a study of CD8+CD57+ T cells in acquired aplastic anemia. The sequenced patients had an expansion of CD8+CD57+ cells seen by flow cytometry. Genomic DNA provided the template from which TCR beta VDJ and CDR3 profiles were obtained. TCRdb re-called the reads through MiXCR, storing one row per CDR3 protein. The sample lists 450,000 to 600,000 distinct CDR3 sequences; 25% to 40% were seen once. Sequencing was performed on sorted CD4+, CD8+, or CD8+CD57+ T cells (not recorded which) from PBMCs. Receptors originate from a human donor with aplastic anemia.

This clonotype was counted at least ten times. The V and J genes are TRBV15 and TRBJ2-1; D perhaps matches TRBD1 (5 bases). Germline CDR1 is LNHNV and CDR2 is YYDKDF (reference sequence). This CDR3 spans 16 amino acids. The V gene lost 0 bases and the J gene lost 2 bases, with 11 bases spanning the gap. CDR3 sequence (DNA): TGTGCCACCAGCAGAGATTTACAGGCCACCTACAATGAGCAGTTCTTC. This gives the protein CATSRDLQATYNEQFF.

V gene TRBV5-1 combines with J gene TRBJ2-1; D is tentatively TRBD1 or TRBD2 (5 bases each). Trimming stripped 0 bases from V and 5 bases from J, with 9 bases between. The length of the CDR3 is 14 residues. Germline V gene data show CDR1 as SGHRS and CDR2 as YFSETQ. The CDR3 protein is CASSLDGANNEQFF. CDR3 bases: TGCGCCAGCAGCTTGGACGGGGCTAACAATGAGCAGTTCTTC.

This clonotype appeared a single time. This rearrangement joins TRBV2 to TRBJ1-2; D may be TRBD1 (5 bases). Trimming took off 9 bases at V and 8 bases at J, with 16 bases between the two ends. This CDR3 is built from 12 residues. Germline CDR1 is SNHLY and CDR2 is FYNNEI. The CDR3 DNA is TGTGCCAGTAGACGGGAAGAGGGGGGCTACACCTTC. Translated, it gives CASRREEGGYTF. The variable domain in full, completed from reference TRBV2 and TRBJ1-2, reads EPEVTQTPSHQVTQMGQEVILRCVPISNHLYFYWYRQILGQKVEFLVSFYNNEISEKSEIFDDQFSVERPDGSNFTLKIRSTKLEDSAMYFCASRREEGGYTFGSGTRLTVV.

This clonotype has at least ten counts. CDR3 residues: CASRPTGSDEQYF. The CDR3 DNA is TGTGCCAGTAGACCGACAGGGTCGGACGAGCAGTACTTC. This chain joins TRBV19 and TRBJ2-7; 7 nucleotides align to TRBD1. Trimming took 6 bases from V and 5 from J; bases not matched to a gene: 7. This CDR3 spans 13 amino acids. In germline, CDR1 is LNHDA, CDR2 SQIVND (reference sequence).

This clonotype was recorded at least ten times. CDR3 protein: CASSEGVSYEQYF. The DNA for the CDR3 is TGTGCCAGCAGCGAAGGAGTATCCTACGAGCAGTACTTC. The chain has TRBV9 and TRBJ2-7; the D is unclear. Germline V gene lookup returns CDR1 SGDLS and CDR2 YYNGEE. Trimming removed 3 bases at V and 1 base at J, with 8 bases between. The CDR3 sequence is 13 residues long.

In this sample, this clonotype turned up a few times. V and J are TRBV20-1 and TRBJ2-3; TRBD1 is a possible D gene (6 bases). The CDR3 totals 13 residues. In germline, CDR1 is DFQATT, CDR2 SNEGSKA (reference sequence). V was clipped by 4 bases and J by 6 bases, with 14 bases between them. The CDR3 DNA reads TGCAGTGCTATCAGGGGCTATCAGGATACGCAGTATTTT. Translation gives CSAIRGYQDTQYF.

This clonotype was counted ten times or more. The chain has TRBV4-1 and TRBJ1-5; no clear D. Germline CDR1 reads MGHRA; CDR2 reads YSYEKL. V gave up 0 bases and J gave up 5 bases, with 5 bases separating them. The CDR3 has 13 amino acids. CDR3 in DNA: TGCGCCAGCAGCCAAGATATCGATCAGCCCCAGCATTTT. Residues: CASSQDIDQPQHF.

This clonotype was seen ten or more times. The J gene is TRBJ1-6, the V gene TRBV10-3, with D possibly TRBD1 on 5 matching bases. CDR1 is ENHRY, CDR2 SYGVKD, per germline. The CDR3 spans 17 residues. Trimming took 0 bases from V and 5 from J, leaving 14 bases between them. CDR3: CAISESGRQINNSPLHF. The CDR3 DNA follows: TGTGCCATCAGTGAGTCGGGACGGCAAATTAATAATTCACCCCTCCACTTT.

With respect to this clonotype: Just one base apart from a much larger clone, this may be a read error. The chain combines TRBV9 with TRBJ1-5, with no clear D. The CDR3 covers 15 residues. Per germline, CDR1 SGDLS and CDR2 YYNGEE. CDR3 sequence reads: CASGVDGRNNQPQHF. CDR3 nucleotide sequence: TGTGCCAGCGGCGTAGATGGTCGGAACAATCAGCCCCAGCATTTT.

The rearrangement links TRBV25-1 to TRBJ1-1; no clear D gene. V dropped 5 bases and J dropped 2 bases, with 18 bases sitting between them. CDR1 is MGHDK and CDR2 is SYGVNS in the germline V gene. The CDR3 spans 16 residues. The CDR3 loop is CASSPPTFLGNTEAFF. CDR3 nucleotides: TGTGCCAGCAGTCCCCCCACCTTTCTGGGAAACACTGAAGCTTTCTTT.

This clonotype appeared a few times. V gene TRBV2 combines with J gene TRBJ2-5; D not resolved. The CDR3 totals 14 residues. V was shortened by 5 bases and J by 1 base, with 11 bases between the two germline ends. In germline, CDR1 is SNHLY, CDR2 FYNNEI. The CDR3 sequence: CASSLMASQETQYF. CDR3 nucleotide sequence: TGTGCCAGCAGTTTGATGGCCAGCCAAGAGACCCAGTACTTC.

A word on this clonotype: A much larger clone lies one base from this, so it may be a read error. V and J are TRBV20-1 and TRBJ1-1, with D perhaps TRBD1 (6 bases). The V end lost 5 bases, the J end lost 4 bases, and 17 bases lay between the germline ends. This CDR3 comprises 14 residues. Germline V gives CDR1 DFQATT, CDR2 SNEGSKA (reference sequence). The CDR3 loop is CSAGRDLGGTEAFF. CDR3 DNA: TGCAGTGCTGGTCGGGACTTAGGGGGCACTGAAGCTTTCTTT.

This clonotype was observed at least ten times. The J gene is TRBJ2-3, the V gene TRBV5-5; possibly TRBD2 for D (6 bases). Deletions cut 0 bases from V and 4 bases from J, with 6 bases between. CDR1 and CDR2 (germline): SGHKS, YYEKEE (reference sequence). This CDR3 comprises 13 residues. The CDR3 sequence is CASSLAGADTQYF. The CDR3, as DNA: TGTGCCAGCAGCTTGGCGGGGGCAGATACGCAGTATTTT.

The CDR3 here is CASSPGGHTEAFF. The CDR3 coding sequence is TGTGCCAGCAGCCCCGGGGGGCACACTGAAGCTTTCTTT. The chain recombines TRBV3-1 with TRBJ1-1, with D tentatively TRBD1 (6 bases). The CDR3 is 13 amino acids. V lost 4 bases and J lost 3, with 9 bases in between. The germline V gene encodes CDR1 LGHDT and CDR2 YNNKEL (reference sequence).

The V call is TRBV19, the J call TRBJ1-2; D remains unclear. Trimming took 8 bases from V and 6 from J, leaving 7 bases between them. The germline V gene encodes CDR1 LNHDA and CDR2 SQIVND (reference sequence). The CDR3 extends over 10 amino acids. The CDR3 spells CASSGHGYTF. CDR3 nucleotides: TGTGCCAGTTCCGGTCATGGCTACACCTTC.

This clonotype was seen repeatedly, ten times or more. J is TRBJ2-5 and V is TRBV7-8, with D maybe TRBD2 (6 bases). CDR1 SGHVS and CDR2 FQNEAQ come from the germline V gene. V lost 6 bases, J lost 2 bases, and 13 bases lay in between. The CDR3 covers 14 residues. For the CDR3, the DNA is TGTGCCAGCAGTCGCTTAGCGGAACAAGAGACCCAGTACTTC. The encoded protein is CASSRLAEQETQYF.

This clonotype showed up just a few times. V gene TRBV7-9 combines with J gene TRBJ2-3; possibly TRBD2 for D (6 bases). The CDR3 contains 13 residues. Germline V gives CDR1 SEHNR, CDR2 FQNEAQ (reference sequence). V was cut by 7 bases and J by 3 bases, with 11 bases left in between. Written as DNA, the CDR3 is TGTGCCAGCAAGACTAGTGGTACAGATACGCAGTATTTT. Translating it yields CASKTSGTDTQYF.

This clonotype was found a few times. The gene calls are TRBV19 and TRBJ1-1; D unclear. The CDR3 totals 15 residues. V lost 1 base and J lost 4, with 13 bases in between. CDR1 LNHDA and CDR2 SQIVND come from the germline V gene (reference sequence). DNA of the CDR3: TGTGCCAGTAGTATAGCACAGTATGGCGGCACTGAAGCTTTCTTT. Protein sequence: CASSIAQYGGTEAFF.

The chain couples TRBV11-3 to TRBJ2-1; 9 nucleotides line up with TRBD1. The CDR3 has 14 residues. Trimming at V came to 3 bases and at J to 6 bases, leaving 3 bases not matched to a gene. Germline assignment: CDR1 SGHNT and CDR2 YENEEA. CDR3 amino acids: CASSFGTGLNEQFF. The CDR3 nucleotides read TGTGCCAGCAGCTTCGGGACAGGGCTCAATGAGCAGTTCTTC. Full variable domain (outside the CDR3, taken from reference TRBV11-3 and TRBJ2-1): EAGVVQSPRYKIIEKKQPVAFWCNPISGHNTLYWYLQNLGQGPELLIRYENEEAVDDSQLPKDRFSAERLKGVDSTLKIQPAELGDSAVYLCASSFGTGLNEQFFGPGTRLTVL.

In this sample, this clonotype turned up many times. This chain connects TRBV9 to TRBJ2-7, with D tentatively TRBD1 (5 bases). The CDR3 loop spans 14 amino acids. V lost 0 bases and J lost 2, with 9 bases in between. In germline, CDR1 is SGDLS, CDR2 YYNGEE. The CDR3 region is CASSVGQLPYEQYF. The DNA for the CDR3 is TGTGCCAGCAGCGTAGGACAGCTCCCCTACGAGCAGTACTTC.

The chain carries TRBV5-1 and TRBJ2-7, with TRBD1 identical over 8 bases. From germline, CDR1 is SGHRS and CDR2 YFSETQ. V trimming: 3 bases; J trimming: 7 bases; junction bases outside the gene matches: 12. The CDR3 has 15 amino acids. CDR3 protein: CASSSERNRGIEQYF. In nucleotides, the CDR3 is TGCGCCAGCAGCTCTGAGCGGAACAGGGGGATAGAGCAGTACTTC.

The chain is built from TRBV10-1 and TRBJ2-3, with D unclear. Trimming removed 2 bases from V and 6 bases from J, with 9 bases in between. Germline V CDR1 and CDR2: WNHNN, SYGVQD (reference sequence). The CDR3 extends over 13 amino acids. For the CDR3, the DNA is TGCGCCAGCAGTGAGAACCAGCCGGATACGCAGTATTTT. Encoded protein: CASSENQPDTQYF.

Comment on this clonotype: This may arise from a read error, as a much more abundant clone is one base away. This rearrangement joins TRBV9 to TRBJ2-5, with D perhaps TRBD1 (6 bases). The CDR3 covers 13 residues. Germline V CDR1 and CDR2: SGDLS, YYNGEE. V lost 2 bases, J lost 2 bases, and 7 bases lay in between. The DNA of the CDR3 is TGTGCCAGCAGCGTCGGACAGCAAGAGACCCAGTACTTC. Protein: CASSVGQQETQYF.

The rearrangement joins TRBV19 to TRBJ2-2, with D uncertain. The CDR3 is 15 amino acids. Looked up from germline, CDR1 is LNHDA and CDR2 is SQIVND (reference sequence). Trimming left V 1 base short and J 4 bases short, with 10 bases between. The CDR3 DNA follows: TGTGCCAGTAGTATAGGCCAGTCTAGCACCGGGGAGCTGTTTTTT. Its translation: CASSIGQSSTGELFF.

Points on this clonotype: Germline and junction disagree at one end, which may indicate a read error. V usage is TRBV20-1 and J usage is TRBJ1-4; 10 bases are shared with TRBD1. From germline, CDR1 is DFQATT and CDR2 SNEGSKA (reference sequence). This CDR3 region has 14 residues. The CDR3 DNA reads TGCCGTGCTGCGGACAGGGGGGTTTCTGAAAAACTGTTTTTT. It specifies CRAADRGVSEKLFF.

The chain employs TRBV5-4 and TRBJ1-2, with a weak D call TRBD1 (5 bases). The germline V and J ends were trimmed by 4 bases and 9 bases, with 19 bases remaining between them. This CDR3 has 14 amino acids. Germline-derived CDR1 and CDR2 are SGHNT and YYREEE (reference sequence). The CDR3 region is CASSRLSQGRRYTF. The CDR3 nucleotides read TGTGCCAGCAGCCGTTTATCGCAGGGTCGGCGCTACACCTTC.

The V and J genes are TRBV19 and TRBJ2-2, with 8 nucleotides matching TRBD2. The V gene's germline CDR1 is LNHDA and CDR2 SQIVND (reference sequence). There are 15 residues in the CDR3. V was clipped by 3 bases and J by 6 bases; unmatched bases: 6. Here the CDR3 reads CASSISGGPAGELFF. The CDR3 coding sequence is TGTGCCAGTAGTATTTCGGGAGGGCCGGCCGGGGAGCTGTTTTTT.

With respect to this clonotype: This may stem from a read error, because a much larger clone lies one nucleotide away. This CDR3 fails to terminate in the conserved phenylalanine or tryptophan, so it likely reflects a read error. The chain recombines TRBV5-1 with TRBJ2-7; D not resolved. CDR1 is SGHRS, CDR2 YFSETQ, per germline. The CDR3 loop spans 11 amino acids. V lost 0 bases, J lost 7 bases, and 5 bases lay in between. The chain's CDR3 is CASSLEEEQYL. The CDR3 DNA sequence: TGCGCCAGCAGCTTGGAAGAGGAGCAGTACCTC.

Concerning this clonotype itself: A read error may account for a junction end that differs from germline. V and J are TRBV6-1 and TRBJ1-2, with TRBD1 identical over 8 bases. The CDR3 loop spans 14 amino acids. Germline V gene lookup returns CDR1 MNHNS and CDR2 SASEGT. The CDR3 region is CASSRDRGAGGYAF. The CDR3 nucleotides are TGTGCCAGCAGTCGCGACAGGGGAGCAGGGGGCTACGCCTTC.